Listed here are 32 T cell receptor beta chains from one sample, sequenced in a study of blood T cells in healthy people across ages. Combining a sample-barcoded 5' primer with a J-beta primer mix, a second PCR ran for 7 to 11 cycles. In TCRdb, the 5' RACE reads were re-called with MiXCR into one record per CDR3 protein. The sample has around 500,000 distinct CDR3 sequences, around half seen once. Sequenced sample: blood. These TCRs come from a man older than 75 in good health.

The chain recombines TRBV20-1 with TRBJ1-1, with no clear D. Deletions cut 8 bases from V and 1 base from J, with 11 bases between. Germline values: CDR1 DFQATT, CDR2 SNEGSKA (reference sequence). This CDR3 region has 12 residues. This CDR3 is CSTKKGNTEAFF. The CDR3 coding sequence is TGCAGTACCAAAAAGGGGAACACTGAAGCTTTCTTT.

CDR3 sequence: CASSQETRTSGVDEQFF. CDR3 nucleotide sequence: TGTGCCAGCAGCCAAGAGACCAGGACTAGCGGGGTCGATGAGCAGTTCTTC. J is TRBJ2-1 and V is TRBV3-1; 12 bases are a match to TRBD2. The CDR3 is 17 amino acids. Unmatched junction bases numbered 8, after V lost 0 bases and J lost 8 bases. Looked up from germline, CDR1 is LGHDT and CDR2 is YNNKEL (reference sequence).

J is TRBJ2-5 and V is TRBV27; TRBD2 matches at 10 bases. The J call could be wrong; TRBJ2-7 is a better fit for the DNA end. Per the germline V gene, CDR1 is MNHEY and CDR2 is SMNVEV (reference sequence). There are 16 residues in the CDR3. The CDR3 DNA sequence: TGTGCCAGCAGTTTAGCCCTAGCGGGAGTACCCCACGAGCAGTACTTC. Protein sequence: CASSLALAGVPHEQYF.

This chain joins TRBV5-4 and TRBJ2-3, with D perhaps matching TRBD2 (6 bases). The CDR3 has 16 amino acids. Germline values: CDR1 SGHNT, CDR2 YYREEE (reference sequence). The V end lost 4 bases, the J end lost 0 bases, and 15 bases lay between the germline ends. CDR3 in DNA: TGTGCCAGCAGCCGCGGGACTGGCGGGAGCACAGATACGCAGTATTTT. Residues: CASSRGTGGSTDTQYF.

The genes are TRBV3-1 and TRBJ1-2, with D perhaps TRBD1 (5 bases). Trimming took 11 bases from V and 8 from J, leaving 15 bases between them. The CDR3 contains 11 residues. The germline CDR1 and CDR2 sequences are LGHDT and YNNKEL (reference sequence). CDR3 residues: CACSGWDGYTF. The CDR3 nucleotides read TGTGCCTGCTCGGGATGGGACGGCTACACCTTC.

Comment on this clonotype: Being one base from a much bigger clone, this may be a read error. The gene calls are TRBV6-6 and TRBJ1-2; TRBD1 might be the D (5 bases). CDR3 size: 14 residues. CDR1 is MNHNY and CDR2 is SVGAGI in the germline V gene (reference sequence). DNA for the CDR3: TGTGTCAGCAGTTACTCAGGGAGGAACTATGGCTACACCTTC. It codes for CVSSYSGRNYGYTF.

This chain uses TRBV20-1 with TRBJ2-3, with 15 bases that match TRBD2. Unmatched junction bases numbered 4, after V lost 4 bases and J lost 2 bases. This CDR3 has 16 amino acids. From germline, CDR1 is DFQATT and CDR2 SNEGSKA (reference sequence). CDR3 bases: TGCAGTGCTACGGGACTAGCGGGGGGCCTCACAGATACGCAGTATTTT. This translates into CSATGLAGGLTDTQYF.

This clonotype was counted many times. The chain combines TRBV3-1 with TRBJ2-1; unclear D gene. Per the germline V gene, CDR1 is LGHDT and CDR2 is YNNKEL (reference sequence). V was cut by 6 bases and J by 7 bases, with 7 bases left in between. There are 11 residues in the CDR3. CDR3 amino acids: CASSFQNEQFF. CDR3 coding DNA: TGTGCCAGCAGTTTCCAGAATGAGCAGTTCTTC.

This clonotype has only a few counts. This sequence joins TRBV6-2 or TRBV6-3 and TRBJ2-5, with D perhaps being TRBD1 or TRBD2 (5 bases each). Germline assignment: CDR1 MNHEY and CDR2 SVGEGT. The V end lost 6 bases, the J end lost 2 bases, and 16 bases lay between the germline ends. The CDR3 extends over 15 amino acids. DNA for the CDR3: TGTGCCAGCAGACCTCGAGGGGCCGAACAAGAGACCCAGTACTTC. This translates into CASRPRGAEQETQYF.

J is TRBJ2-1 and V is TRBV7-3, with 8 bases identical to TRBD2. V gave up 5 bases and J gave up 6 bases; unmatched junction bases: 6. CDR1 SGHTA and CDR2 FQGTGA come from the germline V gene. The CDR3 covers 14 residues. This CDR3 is CASSVAGNPNEQFF. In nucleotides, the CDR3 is TGTGCCAGCAGCGTAGCGGGGAACCCCAATGAGCAGTTCTTC.

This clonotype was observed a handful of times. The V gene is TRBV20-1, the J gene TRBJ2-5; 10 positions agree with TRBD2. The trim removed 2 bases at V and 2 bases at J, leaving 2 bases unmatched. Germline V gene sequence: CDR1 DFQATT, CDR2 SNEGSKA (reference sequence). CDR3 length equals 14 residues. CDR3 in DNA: TGCAGTGCTAGAAGCGGGGGGGTACAAGAGACCCAGTACTTC. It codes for CSARSGGVQETQYF.

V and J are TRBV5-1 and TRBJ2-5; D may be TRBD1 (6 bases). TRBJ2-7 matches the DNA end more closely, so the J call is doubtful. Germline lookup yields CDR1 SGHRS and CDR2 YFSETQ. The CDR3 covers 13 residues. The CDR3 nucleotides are TGCGCCAGCAGCCTCGGGGACAACTCCGAGCAGTACTTC. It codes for CASSLGDNSEQYF.

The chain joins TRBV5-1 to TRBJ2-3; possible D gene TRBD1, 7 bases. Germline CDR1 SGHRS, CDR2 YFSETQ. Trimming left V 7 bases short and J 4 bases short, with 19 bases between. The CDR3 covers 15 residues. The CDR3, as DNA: TGCGCCAGCGGCTGGCCCAGGGGGGAGGCAGATACGCAGTATTTT. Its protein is CASGWPRGEADTQYF.

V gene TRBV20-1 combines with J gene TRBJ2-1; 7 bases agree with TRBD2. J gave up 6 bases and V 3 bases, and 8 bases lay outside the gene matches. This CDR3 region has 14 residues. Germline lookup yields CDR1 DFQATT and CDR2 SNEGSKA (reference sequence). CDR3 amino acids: CSASSSGKFNEQFF. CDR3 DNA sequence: TGCAGTGCTAGTTCGAGCGGGAAATTCAATGAGCAGTTCTTC.

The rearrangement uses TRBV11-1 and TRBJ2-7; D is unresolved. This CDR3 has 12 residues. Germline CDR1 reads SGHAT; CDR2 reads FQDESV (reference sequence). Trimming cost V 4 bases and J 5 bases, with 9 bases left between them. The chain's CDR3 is CASSSQTNEQYF. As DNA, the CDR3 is TGTGCCAGCAGCTCACAGACCAACGAGCAGTACTTC.

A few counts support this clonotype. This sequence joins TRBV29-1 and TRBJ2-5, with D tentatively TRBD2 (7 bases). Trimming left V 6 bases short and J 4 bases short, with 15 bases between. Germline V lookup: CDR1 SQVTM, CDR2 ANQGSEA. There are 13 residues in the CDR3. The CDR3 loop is CSVRGPGGETQYF. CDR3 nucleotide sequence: TGCAGCGTCCGGGGGCCGGGGGGAGAGACCCAGTACTTC.

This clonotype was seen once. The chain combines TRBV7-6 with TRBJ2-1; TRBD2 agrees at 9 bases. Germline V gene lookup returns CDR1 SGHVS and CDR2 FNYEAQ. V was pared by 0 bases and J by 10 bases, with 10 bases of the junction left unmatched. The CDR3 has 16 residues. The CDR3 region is CASSLAEAGGLKEQFF. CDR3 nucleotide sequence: TGTGCCAGCAGCTTAGCGGAAGCGGGAGGCCTCAAGGAGCAGTTCTTC.

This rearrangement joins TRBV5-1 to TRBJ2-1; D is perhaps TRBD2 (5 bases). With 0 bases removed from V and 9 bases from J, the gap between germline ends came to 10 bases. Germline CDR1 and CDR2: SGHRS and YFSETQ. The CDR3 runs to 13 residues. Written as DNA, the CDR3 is TGCGCCAGCAGCTTGGCGTTTGAGGGTGAGCAGTTCTTC. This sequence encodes CASSLAFEGEQFF.

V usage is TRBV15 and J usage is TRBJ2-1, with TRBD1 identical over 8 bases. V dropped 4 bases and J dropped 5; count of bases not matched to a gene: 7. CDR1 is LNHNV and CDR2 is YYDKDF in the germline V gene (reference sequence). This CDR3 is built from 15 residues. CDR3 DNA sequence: TGTGCCACCAGCAAGAAGGGGACAGGAGACAATGAGCAGTTCTTC. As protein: CATSKKGTGDNEQFF.

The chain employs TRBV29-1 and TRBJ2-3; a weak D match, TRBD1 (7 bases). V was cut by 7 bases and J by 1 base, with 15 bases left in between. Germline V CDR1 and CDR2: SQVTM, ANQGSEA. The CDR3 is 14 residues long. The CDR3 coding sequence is TGCAGCGGCAACAGGGGACTGGGCACAGATACGCAGTATTTT. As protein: CSGNRGLGTDTQYF.

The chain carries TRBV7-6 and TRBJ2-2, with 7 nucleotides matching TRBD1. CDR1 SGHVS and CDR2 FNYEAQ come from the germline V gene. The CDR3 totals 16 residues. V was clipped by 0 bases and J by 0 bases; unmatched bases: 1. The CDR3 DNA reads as TGTGCCAGCAGCTTAGCTGGACAGGCGAACACCGGGGAGCTGTTTTTT. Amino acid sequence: CASSLAGQANTGELFF.

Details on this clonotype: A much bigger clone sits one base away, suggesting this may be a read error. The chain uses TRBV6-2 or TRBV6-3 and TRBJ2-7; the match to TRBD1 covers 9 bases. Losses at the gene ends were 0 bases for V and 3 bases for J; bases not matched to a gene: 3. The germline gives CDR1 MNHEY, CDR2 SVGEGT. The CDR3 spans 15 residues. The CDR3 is CASSYSKTGGYEQYF. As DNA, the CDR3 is TGTGCCAGCAGTTACTCGAAGACAGGGGGCTACGAGCAGTACTTC.

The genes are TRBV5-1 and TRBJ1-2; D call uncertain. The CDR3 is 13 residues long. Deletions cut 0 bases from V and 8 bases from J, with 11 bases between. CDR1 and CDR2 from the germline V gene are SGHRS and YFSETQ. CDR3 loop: CASSLVEGSGYTF. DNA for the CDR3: TGCGCCAGCAGCTTGGTGGAGGGTAGCGGCTACACCTTC.

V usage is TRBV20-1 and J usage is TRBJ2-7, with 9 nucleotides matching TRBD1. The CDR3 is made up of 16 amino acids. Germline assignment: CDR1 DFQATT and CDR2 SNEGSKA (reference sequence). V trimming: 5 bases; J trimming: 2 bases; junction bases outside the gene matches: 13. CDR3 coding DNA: TGCAGTGCTCTTACCCACAGGGGGCGTTACACCTACGAGCAGTACTTC. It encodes CSALTHRGRYTYEQYF.

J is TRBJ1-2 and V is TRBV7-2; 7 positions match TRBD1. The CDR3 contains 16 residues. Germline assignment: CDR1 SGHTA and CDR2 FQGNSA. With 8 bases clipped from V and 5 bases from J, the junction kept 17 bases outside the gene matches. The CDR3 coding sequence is TGTGCCAGCGGCACCACCGGGACAGAGGTCCCGTATGGCTACACCTTC. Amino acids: CASGTTGTEVPYGYTF.

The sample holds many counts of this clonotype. The CDR3, as DNA: TGCAGCGCCCGGGACAACTTCAATCAGCCCCAGCATTTT. Translation: CSARDNFNQPQHF. The V and J genes are TRBV29-1 and TRBJ1-5; weak D call: TRBD1 (6 bases). The CDR3 has 13 residues. From germline, CDR1 is SQVTM and CDR2 ANQGSEA. V was clipped by 7 bases and J by 3 bases, with 13 bases between them.

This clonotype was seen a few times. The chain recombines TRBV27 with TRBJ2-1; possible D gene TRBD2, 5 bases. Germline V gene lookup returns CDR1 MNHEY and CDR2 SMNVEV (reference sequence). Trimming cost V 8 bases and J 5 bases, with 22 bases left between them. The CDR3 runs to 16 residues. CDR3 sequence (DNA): TGTGCCAGCGCCCCCCGGCTAGCAAATGTTAACAATGAGCAGTTCTTC. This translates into CASAPRLANVNNEQFF.

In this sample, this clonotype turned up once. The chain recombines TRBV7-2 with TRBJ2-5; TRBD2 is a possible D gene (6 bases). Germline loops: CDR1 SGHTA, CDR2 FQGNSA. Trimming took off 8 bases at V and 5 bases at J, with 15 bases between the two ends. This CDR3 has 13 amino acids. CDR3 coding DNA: TGTGCCAGCGGAGGGAGTCATGGGGAGACCCAGTACTTC. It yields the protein CASGGSHGETQYF.

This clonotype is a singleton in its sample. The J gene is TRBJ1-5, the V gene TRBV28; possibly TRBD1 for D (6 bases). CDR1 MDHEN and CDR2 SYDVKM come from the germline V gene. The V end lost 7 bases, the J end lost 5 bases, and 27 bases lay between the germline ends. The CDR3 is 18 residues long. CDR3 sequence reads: CASNPGVGGGGGYQPQHF. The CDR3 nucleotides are TGTGCCAGCAACCCTGGGGTAGGGGGTGGAGGTGGATATCAGCCCCAGCATTTT.

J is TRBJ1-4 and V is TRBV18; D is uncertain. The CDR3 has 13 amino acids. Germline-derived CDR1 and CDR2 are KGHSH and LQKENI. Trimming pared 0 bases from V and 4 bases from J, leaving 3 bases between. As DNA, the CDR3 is TGTGCCAGCTCACCACCGAATAATGAAAAACTGTTTTTT. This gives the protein CASSPPNNEKLFF.

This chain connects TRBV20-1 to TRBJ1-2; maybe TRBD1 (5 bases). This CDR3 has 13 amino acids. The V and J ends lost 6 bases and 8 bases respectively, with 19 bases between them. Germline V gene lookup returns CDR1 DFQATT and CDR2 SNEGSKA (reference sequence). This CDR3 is CSAERGTWRGYTF. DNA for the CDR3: TGCAGTGCAGAAAGAGGGACTTGGCGGGGCTACACCTTC.

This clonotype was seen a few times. This CDR3 reads CASSLTPSAYNEQFF. The CDR3 nucleotides are TGTGCCAGCAGCTTGACCCCTAGCGCCTACAATGAGCAGTTCTTC. The V call is TRBV7-8, the J call TRBJ2-1; D may be TRBD2 (6 bases). The CDR3 runs to 15 residues. In germline, CDR1 is SGHVS, CDR2 FQNEAQ. V was cut by 3 bases and J by 2 bases, with 11 bases left in between.